The 21 T cell receptor beta chains below all came from one sample that was sequenced in a study of blood T cell repertoires in COVID-19. The method was immunoSEQ multiplex PCR; TCRdb's version includes in-frame clones alone and lacks a portion of them. The sample yields hundreds of thousands of clones, 85% to 90% seen once. Specimen: PBMCs or T cells enriched from blood (not recorded which). The source is a man aged 50-60 years who had been exposed to COVID-19.

For this clone: The same CDR3 arises from other DNA sequences in this sample as well. The chain links TRBV18 to TRBJ1-1; D unclear. Germline CDR1 and CDR2: KGHSH and LQKENI. Trimming stripped 1 base from V and 0 bases from J, with 6 bases between. This CDR3 spans 14 amino acids. CDR3 loop: CASSPLSLNTEAFF. In DNA, the CDR3 is TGTGCCAGCTCACCACTCTCCTTGAACACTGAAGCTTTCTTT.

The chain joins TRBV10-3 to TRBJ2-1, with TRBD2 matching 9 bases. V trimming: 4 bases; J trimming: 10 bases; junction bases outside the gene matches: 26. The CDR3 length is 20 residues. Germline loops: CDR1 ENHRY, CDR2 SYGVKD. The CDR3 sequence: CAISVRPADHRTSEPGEQFF. For the CDR3, the DNA is TGTGCCATCAGTGTAAGGCCAGCAGATCATCGGACTAGCGAACCTGGGGAGCAGTTCTTC.

This chain connects TRBV24-1 to TRBJ2-5; 11 bases are a match to TRBD1. V dropped 3 bases and J dropped 5; count of bases not matched to a gene: 4. The CDR3 loop spans 15 amino acids. Per the germline V gene, CDR1 is KGHDR and CDR2 is SFDVKD. The CDR3 spells CATSDPGQGGETQYF. Written as DNA, the CDR3 is TGTGCCACCAGTGATCCGGGACAGGGGGGTGAGACCCAGTACTTC.

A single count supports this clone. The V gene is TRBV5-1, the J gene TRBJ1-1, with D possibly matching TRBD1 (5 bases). V was pared by 0 bases and J by 1 base, with 10 bases between. Germline V gene lookup returns CDR1 SGHRS and CDR2 YFSETQ. The CDR3 runs to 15 residues. The chain's CDR3 is CASSLEGGANTEAFF. In nucleotides, the CDR3 is TGCGCCAGCAGCTTGGAAGGTGGGGCGAACACTGAAGCTTTCTTT.

The chain is built from TRBV24-1 and TRBJ1-2, with D hard to call. V lost 6 bases and J lost 8, with 9 bases in between. The germline V gene encodes CDR1 KGHDR and CDR2 SFDVKD. This CDR3 is built from 11 residues. The CDR3 loop is CATSYYGGYTF. The CDR3 DNA reads as TGTGCCACCAGTTACTACGGGGGCTACACCTTC.

This chain joins TRBV10-3 and TRBJ1-3, with 9 nucleotides matching TRBD1. Unmatched junction bases numbered 3, after V lost 6 bases and J lost 0 bases. The CDR3 sequence is 15 residues long. CDR1 and CDR2 from the germline V gene are ENHRY and SYGVKD. CDR3: CAISRTGDSGNTIYF. The CDR3 nucleotides are TGTGCCATCAGCCGGACAGGGGACTCTGGAAACACCATATATTTT.

J is TRBJ2-3 and V is TRBV5-1, with 12 bases aligning to TRBD2. There are 18 residues in the CDR3. The junction had 10 bases not matched to a gene; V was cut back by 1 base and J by 4 bases. CDR1 and CDR2 from the germline V gene are SGHRS and YFSETQ. The CDR3 loop reads CASSLFRTSGKLPDTQYF. Written as DNA, the CDR3 is TGCGCCAGCAGCTTGTTTCGGACTAGCGGGAAACTCCCAGATACGCAGTATTTT.

V is TRBV24-1 and J is TRBJ1-2; D gene unclear. V lost 9 bases and J 4 bases, leaving 8 bases between the germline ends. The CDR3 totals 11 residues. Germline V CDR1 and CDR2: KGHDR, SFDVKD. In DNA form, the CDR3 reads TGTGCCACCGAGGGCGCCTATGGCTACACCTTC. Its translation: CATEGAYGYTF.

The chain is built from TRBV28 and TRBJ1-2; a possible D gene is TRBD1 (5 bases). CDR1 is MDHEN and CDR2 is SYDVKM in the germline V gene. Trimming removed 3 bases from V and 1 base from J, with 9 bases in between. The CDR3 contains 14 residues. The CDR3 protein is CASSFATDNYGYTF. CDR3 nucleotides: TGTGCCAGCAGTTTCGCGACAGATAACTATGGCTACACCTTC.

This chain uses TRBV6-5 with TRBJ1-2; 7 bases are a match to TRBD1. The CDR3 sequence is 14 residues long. Unmatched junction bases numbered 9, after V lost 5 bases and J lost 6 bases. Germline CDR1 reads MNHEY; CDR2 reads SVGAGI. The CDR3, as DNA: TGTGCCAGCAGTATTTCGGACAGGCGGGATGGCTACACCTTC. Residues: CASSISDRRDGYTF.

This clone was observed a few times. This chain uses TRBV28 with TRBJ1-5, with D possibly matching TRBD1 (5 bases). V was clipped by 2 bases and J by 0 bases, with 11 bases between them. The germline V gene encodes CDR1 MDHEN and CDR2 SYDVKM. The CDR3 sequence is 16 residues long. CDR3 nucleotides: TGTGCCAGCAGTTTAGGGGGGGGTTTTAGCAATCAGCCCCAGCATTTT. It codes for CASSLGGGFSNQPQHF.

The gene calls are TRBV7-6 and TRBJ2-6, with D unresolved. CDR1 and CDR2 from the germline V gene are SGHVS and FNYEAQ. CDR3 length: 16 amino acids. V was pared by 5 bases and J by 3 bases, with 14 bases between. CDR3 bases: TGTGCCAGCAGCCCTATGCAAAGTAGTGGGGCCAACGTCCTGACTTTC. Its translation is CASSPMQSSGANVLTF.

The chain joins TRBV28 to TRBJ1-2; 7 bases agree with TRBD1. Trimming cost V 5 bases and J 8 bases; bases outside gene matches: 14. This CDR3 is built from 15 residues. Germline values: CDR1 MDHEN, CDR2 SYDVKM. The CDR3 here is CASSPPQTGWEGYTF. As DNA, the CDR3 is TGTGCCAGCAGTCCACCCCAGACAGGGTGGGAGGGCTACACCTTC.

The chain combines TRBV27 with TRBJ2-7; maybe TRBD1 (6 bases). Germline CDR1 is MNHEY and CDR2 is SMNVEV (reference sequence). The CDR3 sequence is 15 residues long. V was shortened by 6 bases and J by 2 bases, with 17 bases between the two germline ends. The CDR3 DNA follows: TGTGCCAGCAGGGTGGGACACGAACCACCCTACGAGCAGTACTTC. This sequence encodes CASRVGHEPPYEQYF.

As to this clone: Other DNA sequences in this sample translate to the same CDR3. The chain carries TRBV11-3 and TRBJ2-2; D is uncertain. The CDR3 length is 13 residues. V was cut by 1 base and J by 5 bases, with 5 bases left in between. CDR1 and CDR2 (germline): SGHNT, YENEEA. The CDR3 region is CASSLGGTGELFF. CDR3 DNA sequence: TGTGCCAGCAGCTTAGGCGGAACCGGGGAGCTGTTTTTT.

V and J are TRBV5-1 and TRBJ2-7; 8 bases match TRBD1. Trimming removed 6 bases from V and 2 bases from J; junction bases left unmatched: 7. Germline assignment: CDR1 SGHRS and CDR2 YFSETQ. The CDR3 consists of 14 residues. CDR3 coding DNA: TGCGCCAGCAACGGACAGGGATCAACCTACGAGCAGTACTTC. Amino acid sequence: CASNGQGSTYEQYF.

This clone turned up a few times. J is TRBJ2-1 and V is TRBV6-5, with D possibly being TRBD1 (5 bases). The CDR3 sequence is 16 residues long. V was shortened by 0 bases and J by 3 bases, with 12 bases between the two germline ends. Germline V gene sequence: CDR1 MNHEY, CDR2 SVGAGI. CDR3 protein: CASSYSEGVGYNEQFF. CDR3 DNA sequence: TGTGCCAGCAGTTACTCGGAAGGGGTCGGCTACAATGAGCAGTTCTTC.

The rearrangement joins TRBV28 to TRBJ1-2, with D perhaps matching TRBD1 (5 bases). Germline V lookup: CDR1 MDHEN, CDR2 SYDVKM. V was shortened by 5 bases and J by 3 bases, with 16 bases between the two germline ends. CDR3 size: 15 residues. In nucleotides, the CDR3 is TGTGCCAGCAGTCTTCAGTCTCGGGGGTACTATGGCTACACCTTC. This codes for CASSLQSRGYYGYTF.

The chain is built from TRBV28 and TRBJ2-5; D is possibly TRBD2 (6 bases). The germline CDR1 and CDR2 sequences are MDHEN and SYDVKM. CDR3 length: 14 residues. The germline V and J ends were trimmed by 10 bases and 1 base, with 16 bases remaining between them. This CDR3 is CATNKPGLQETQYF. The CDR3 bases are TGTGCCACAAATAAGCCGGGACTCCAAGAGACCCAGTACTTC.

Regarding this clone: The sample has other DNA sequences that encode this CDR3 too. The chain carries TRBV5-1 and TRBJ2-2; 7 nucleotides agree with TRBD1. V lost 0 bases to trimming and J lost 3 bases; unmatched junction nucleotides: 2. There are 15 residues in the CDR3. Germline assignment: CDR1 SGHRS and CDR2 YFSETQ. CDR3 loop: CASSLGDSYTGELFF. The CDR3 nucleotides read TGCGCCAGCAGCTTGGGGGACAGCTACACCGGGGAGCTGTTTTTT.

The rearrangement joins TRBV29-1 to TRBJ1-1, with 8 nucleotides matching TRBD1. Trimming removed 1 base from V and 5 bases from J; junction bases left unmatched: 6. Germline CDR1 SQVTM, CDR2 ANQGSEA. The length of the CDR3 is 14 residues. As DNA, the CDR3 is TGCAGCGTTGAAGGGAGACAGGGGCTGACTGAAGCTTTCTTT. Translating gives CSVEGRQGLTEAFF.